Listed below are T cell receptor beta chains from one sample, sequenced in a study of early T cells in non-severe SARS-CoV-2 infection. TCRdb re-derived calls from the 5' RACE reads in MiXCR, one entry per CDR3 protein. The table has 34,000 or so distinct CDR3 sequences, around 9% seen once. The sample consisted of whole blood. The source is an adult who was a healthcare worker with PCR-confirmed SARS-CoV-2 infection or an uninfected control (not recorded which). CDR3s include the opening cysteine and the closing phenylalanine or tryptophan. A D gene is named only where the DNA matches it firmly. Part of the rows lack a size; the others show once, few, many or a class for expanded clones.

>TRBD2|NA|TRBV10-3|TRBJ2-3
CAITTSGDRDTQYF
TGTGCCATCACTACTAGCGGGGATCGGGATACGCAGTATTTT
>NA|many|TRBV5-1|TRBJ2-3
CASSAQDTQYF
TGCGCCAGCAGCGCACAAGATACGCAGTATTTT
>TRBD1|many|TRBV6-6|TRBJ1-1
CASKGTGVPEAFF
TGTGCCAGCAAGGGAACAGGGGTCCCTGAAGCTTTCTTT
>NA|many|TRBV4-1|TRBJ2-1
CASSLVAAFYNEQFF
TGCGCCAGCAGCCTAGTAGCGGCTTTCTACAATGAGCAGTTCTTC
>NA|many|TRBV6-5|TRBJ2-1
CASTDGFNEQFF
TGTGCCAGTACGGACGGTTTTAATGAGCAGTTCTTC
>NA|many|TRBV20-1|TRBJ1-2
CSARGVQGFGYTF
TGCAGTGCTAGGGGGGTACAGGGATTTGGCTACACCTTC
>TRBD1|many|TRBV29-1|TRBJ1-2
CSVGGTAIFDYTF
TGCAGCGTGGGGGGGACAGCCATATTCGACTACACCTTC
>NA|many|TRBV7-3|TRBJ2-1
CASSLQGGNSYNEQFF
TGTGCCAGCAGCTTACAGGGGGGGAACTCCTACAATGAGCAGTTCTTC
>NA|many|TRBV6-5|TRBJ2-1
CASSYVGSGEQFF
TGTGCCAGCAGTTATGTCGGATCGGGCGAGCAGTTCTTC
>TRBD2|once|TRBV4-3|TRBJ2-1
CASSQVTGGHNEQFF
TGCGCCAGCAGCCAAGTCACGGGGGGACACAATGAGCAGTTCTTC
>NA|many|TRBV7-6|TRBJ2-1
CASSSGSSYNEQFF
TGTGCCAGCAGCTCGGGATCATCCTACAATGAGCAGTTCTTC
>NA|many|TRBV7-2|TRBJ1-6
CASSLERSSPLHF
TGTGCCAGCAGCTTAGAAAGGTCCTCACCCCTCCACTTT
>TRBD1|NA|TRBV7-3|TRBJ2-2
CASSLEPGTGGGELFF
TGTGCCAGCAGCTTAGAACCCGGGACAGGGGGCGGGGAGCTGTTTTTT
>NA|many|TRBV7-2|TRBJ2-3
CASSWDVDTQYF
TGTGCCAGCAGCTGGGACGTAGATACGCAGTATTTT
>NA|many|TRBV5-1|TRBJ1-4
CASSLGPATNEKLFF
TGCGCCAGCAGCTTGGGGCCTGCAACTAATGAAAAACTGTTTTTT
>NA|few|TRBV9|TRBJ2-5
CASSVGAQPLQETQYF
TGTGCCAGCAGCGTCGGGGCCCAGCCGCTCCAAGAGACCCAGTACTTC
>TRBD2|many|TRBV12-3/TRBV12-4|TRBJ2-5
CASSSTRTSGTQYF
TGTGCCAGCAGTTCGACTCGGACTAGCGGGACCCAGTACTTC
>TRBD1|many|TRBV30|TRBJ2-1
CAWELEGANEQFF
TGTGCCTGGGAGTTAGAGGGGGCCAATGAGCAGTTCTTC
>NA|few|TRBV9|TRBJ1-4
CASSVGAMSEKLFF
TGTGCCAGCAGCGTAGGGGCTATGTCGGAAAAACTGTTTTTT
>NA|NA|TRBV12-3/TRBV12-4|TRBJ1-4
CASNTDGLGGEKLFF
TGTGCCAGCAACACCGACGGGCTTGGTGGTGAAAAACTGTTTTTT
>NA|NA|TRBV5-1|TRBJ2-1
CASSLGERYNEQFF
TGCGCCAGCAGCTTGGGAGAACGGTACAATGAGCAGTTCTTC
>NA|few|TRBV12-3/TRBV12-4|TRBJ2-1
CASRGQHNEQFF
TGTGCCAGCAGAGGACAGCACAATGAGCAGTTCTTC
>NA|many|TRBV10-1|TRBJ2-5
CASSDRGQQETQYF
TGCGCCAGCAGTGATAGAGGTCAGCAAGAGACCCAGTACTTC
>TRBD1|many|TRBV7-2|TRBJ2-7
CASSPQGVLYEQYF
TGTGCCAGCAGCCCGCAGGGGGTGTTGTACGAGCAGTACTTC
>NA|many|TRBV7-8|TRBJ2-3
CASSPSLVTDSTDTQYF
TGTGCCAGCAGCCCGAGTCTGGTCACCGATAGCACAGATACGCAGTATTTT
>NA|many|TRBV6-6|TRBJ2-1
CASSQTVSGNNEQFF
TGTGCCAGCAGCCAAACGGTTAGCGGAAATAATGAGCAGTTCTTC